The text below deals with one T cell receptor (beta chain). Its antigen is not known. This specimen belongs to a study of T-cell memory formation after mild COVID-19. Whole-study findings and limits: What remained unconfirmed was the SARS-CoV-2 specificity of second-wave clones peaking on day 37. Pre-infection memory harbored some responding clones, suggesting cross-reactive memory joined. Among contracting clones, CD4+ were mainly CM/EM and CD8+ enriched in EMRA.

TCRalpha and TCRbeta libraries used 5'RACE with constant-segment primers and UMIs. MiXCR, applied by TCRdb to the 5' RACE reads, yields one record per CDR3 protein. The data show around 200,000 distinct CDR3 sequences, 10% seen once. Material for sequencing was PBMCs or a T cell subset sorted from them (not recorded which). The clonotype originates from a man in his late teens or twenties who had mild COVID-19 (a few samples of this study predate the infection). Cell type and time point are not known.

CDR3 region: CASRDGQGATEAFF. CDR3 in DNA: TGTGCCAGCAGGGACGGGCAGGGGGCAACTGAAGCTTTCTTT. J is TRBJ1-1 and V is TRBV12-3 or TRBV12-4, with 8 bases aligning to TRBD1. V trimming: 6 bases; J trimming: 5 bases; junction bases outside the gene matches: 8. The CDR3 loop spans 14 amino acids.